This T cell receptor beta chain was recovered during a study of identical twins. All of the donors were Caucasians in good health. Findings of the study overall: Modelling underestimated the level of out-of-frame TCR alpha sharing observed in monozygotic twins. Conclusions came from cross-sectional statistical analysis, not from following the same donors.

The count of this clonotype is one. The target antigen is unknown. A junction boundary mismatches the germline segment, possibly from a read error. Addition of a universal primer site occurred through template switching, and cDNA carried unique molecular identifiers. MiXCR was run by TCRdb on the 5' RACE reads, yielding one entry per CDR3 protein. The repertoire consists of roughly 470,000 distinct CDR3 sequences, with around 15% occurring once and the leading ten covering more than 0.8%. These same data were also listed under a study on yellow fever vaccine responses in identical twins.

The receptor comes from a woman aged 18-29 years in good health. The sequencing sample was made of CD4+ T cells sorted from blood.

The CDR3 bases are TGTGCCAGTAGCCAGGGGGCGCAGCCCGGGGCCAACGTCCTGACTTTC. It yields the protein CASSQGAQPGANVLTF. The chain employs TRBV3-1 and TRBJ2-6, with 8 bases fitting TRBD1. Germline loops: CDR1 LGHDT, CDR2 YNNKEL (reference sequence). There are 16 residues in the CDR3.